This T cell receptor beta chain was identified during a study of blood T cells in healthy people across ages. About the research overall: T cells yielded about one barcoded beta molecule per two cells through template switching. General study results and limits: Among long-lived donors, naive CD4+ cells were more numerous and diversity higher than in aged donors.

Isolation of PBMCs gave at least 6 million cells per sample. Alongside a J-beta primer mix, a sample-barcoded 5' primer served in a second PCR lasting about 7 to 11 cycles. MiXCR, run by TCRdb on the 5' RACE reads, gives a single entry per CDR3 protein. Found here are more than 800,000 distinct CDR3 sequences, around 26% of them singletons; the top ten hold roughly 17%. Comment on this clonotype: What it binds is not known. One junction end does not reproduce the germline sequence, and a read error may be involved.

The source material was blood. The source is a woman older than 75 in good health.

CDR3 in DNA: TGTGCCAGCAGTAAACAGATGAACACTGGAGCTTTCTTT. This encodes CASSKQMNTGAFF. This chain connects TRBV27 to TRBJ1-1, with D unclear. The CDR3 covers 13 residues. CDR1 is MNHEY and CDR2 is SMNVEV in the germline V gene (reference sequence).